This passage covers 21 T cell receptor beta chains from one sample sequenced in a study of blood T cell repertoires in COVID-19. The assay was immunoSEQ multiplex PCR, and TCRdb's table has in-frame clones only and misses some. This sample has more than 95,000 clones, with roughly 91% found just once. Sample: peripheral blood. The receptors originated from a human donor in a cohort sampled during active COVID-19.

The chain employs TRBV28 and TRBJ1-3, with a weak D call TRBD1 (5 bases). The CDR3 length is 14 residues. V was cut by 6 bases and J by 2 bases, with 11 bases left in between. Per the germline V gene, CDR1 is MDHEN and CDR2 is SYDVKM. CDR3 region: CASSAVGPGNTIYF. In DNA, the CDR3 is TGTGCCAGCAGCGCGGTGGGGCCTGGAAACACCATATATTTT.

V gene TRBV27 combines with J gene TRBJ2-5, with D perhaps TRBD2 (5 bases). The CDR3 covers 15 residues. The V end was cut by 6 bases, the J end by 0 bases, with 14 bases between. Looked up from germline, CDR1 is MNHEY and CDR2 is SMNVEV (reference sequence). Here the CDR3 reads CASSSLLEYQETQYF. The CDR3 DNA sequence: TGTGCCAGCAGCTCCCTACTAGAGTACCAAGAGACCCAGTACTTC.

This clone was found once. The chain joins TRBV3-1 (or the pseudogene TRBV3-2) to TRBJ2-5; TRBD2 agrees at 8 bases. Germline V gives CDR1 LGHDT, CDR2 YNNKEL (reference sequence). Trimming removed 2 bases from V and 1 base from J; junction bases left unmatched: 6. This CDR3 comprises 16 residues. The CDR3 loop is CASSQTIAGPQETQYF. CDR3 nucleotide sequence: TGTGCCAGCAGCCAAACGATAGCGGGACCCCAAGAGACCCAGTACTTC.

This clone was seen a single time. This chain connects TRBV27 to TRBJ2-7; D might be TRBD2 (6 bases). The CDR3 loop spans 14 amino acids. Germline values: CDR1 MNHEY, CDR2 SMNVEV (reference sequence). Trimming stripped 6 bases from V and 0 bases from J, with 12 bases between. CDR3 residues: CASSPGRHSYEQYF. The CDR3 DNA sequence: TGTGCCAGCAGCCCGGGGAGGCACTCCTACGAGCAGTACTTC.

J is TRBJ2-2 and V is TRBV5-1; 7 nucleotides agree with TRBD2. V shed 4 bases, J shed 4 bases, and the junction held 10 bases outside the gene matches. The CDR3 sequence is 16 residues long. Germline CDR1 and CDR2: SGHRS and YFSETQ. CDR3 residues: CASSPRTRGLTGELFF. The DNA for the CDR3 is TGCGCCAGCAGCCCCAGGACTAGGGGCCTCACCGGGGAGCTGTTTTTT.

The chain combines TRBV16 with TRBJ2-3, with a possible D match to TRBD1 (6 bases). In germline, CDR1 is KGHSY, CDR2 FQNENV. The CDR3 extends over 18 amino acids. The germline V and J ends were trimmed by 4 bases and 2 bases, with 22 bases remaining between them. CDR3 protein: CASSPIRLTGTHTDTQYF. CDR3 bases: TGTGCCAGCAGCCCAATCCGTCTGACAGGCACGCACACAGATACGCAGTATTTT.

The chain has TRBV30 and TRBJ2-7, with 8 bases matching TRBD2. In germline, CDR1 is GTSNPN, CDR2 SVGIG (reference sequence). The CDR3 contains 13 residues. The V and J ends lost 3 bases and 12 bases, in that order; junction bases with no gene match: 13. CDR3 sequence reads: CAWRTTGGGELYF. The CDR3 DNA sequence: TGTGCCTGGAGGACCACCGGGGGGGGAGAGTTGTACTTC.

The CDR3 DNA follows: TGCGCCAGCAGCCAAGATTGGGGACAGGGGGAGAATGAAAAACTGTTTTTT. Translation: CASSQDWGQGENEKLFF. The chain employs TRBV4-3 and TRBJ1-4; 11 bases map to TRBD1. The germline V gene encodes CDR1 LGHNA and CDR2 YSLEER. CDR3 length: 17 amino acids. After removal of 0 bases from V and 5 bases from J, the junction contained 5 bases not matched to a gene.

This clone was seen only once. This chain uses TRBV28 with TRBJ1-3; 9 nucleotides line up with TRBD1. Germline loops: CDR1 MDHEN, CDR2 SYDVKM. CDR3 length equals 14 residues. V shed 3 bases, J shed 9 bases, and the junction held 6 bases outside the gene matches. In nucleotides, the CDR3 is TGTGCCAGCAGTTTGGACAGGGGTCTTTCCACCATATATTTT. Amino acid sequence: CASSLDRGLSTIYF.

The chain combines TRBV4-1 with TRBJ2-7, with 8 bases fitting TRBD2. The CDR3 runs to 18 residues. The germline gives CDR1 MGHRA, CDR2 YSYEKL. The trim removed 0 bases at V and 1 base at J, leaving 11 bases unmatched. This CDR3 is CASSQEKKRIAGSYEQYF. The CDR3 DNA reads TGCGCCAGCAGCCAAGAAAAGAAACGTATAGCGGGGTCCTACGAGCAGTACTTC.

The chain employs TRBV28 and TRBJ2-4; possibly TRBD2 for D (5 bases). In germline, CDR1 is MDHEN, CDR2 SYDVKM. This CDR3 is 17 amino acids long. V was trimmed by 6 bases and J by 0 bases, leaving 18 bases between them. This CDR3 is CASSTGQTGLAKNIQYF. The CDR3 DNA reads TGTGCCAGCAGCACGGGCCAGACCGGACTAGCCAAAAACATTCAGTACTTC.

The chain recombines TRBV19 with TRBJ1-5, with 7 positions matching TRBD1. Germline V CDR1 and CDR2: LNHDA, SQIVND (reference sequence). J gave up 6 bases and V 4 bases, and 9 bases lay outside the gene matches. CDR3 length equals 15 residues. The CDR3: CASSTRQGVSQPQHF. The DNA for the CDR3 is TGTGCCAGTAGTACCCGACAGGGTGTAAGTCAGCCCCAGCATTTT.

This rearrangement joins TRBV6-9 to TRBJ2-2; no reliable D call. This CDR3 contains 14 residues. Germline V gives CDR1 MNHGY, CDR2 SVAAGI. Trimming cost V 8 bases and J 4 bases, with 14 bases left between them. CDR3 nucleotide sequence: TGTGCCAGCGTTTCAGGCACAAGCACCGGGGAGCTGTTTTTT. It translates to CASVSGTSTGELFF.

The chain uses TRBV7-9 and TRBJ2-2, with 11 bases aligning to TRBD2. The CDR3 has 14 residues. V was pared by 5 bases and J by 6 bases, with 2 bases of the junction left unmatched. CDR1 is SEHNR, CDR2 FQNEAQ, per germline (reference sequence). The CDR3 loop reads CASSPSGGPGELFF. CDR3 nucleotides: TGTGCCAGCAGCCCTAGCGGGGGGCCCGGGGAGCTGTTTTTT.

This CDR3 is CASSPSNGRVQETQYF. The CDR3, as DNA: TGCGCCAGCAGCCCAAGCAATGGCAGGGTCCAAGAGACCCAGTACTTC. The V gene is TRBV4-1, the J gene TRBJ2-5; tentatively, D is TRBD1 (5 bases). The germline V gene has CDR1 MGHRA and CDR2 YSYEKL. V dropped 4 bases and J dropped 1 base, with 16 bases sitting between them. CDR3 length: 16 residues.

As DNA, the CDR3 is TGTGCCAGCAGCACAAGGGAGACTAGCGGGGGAACAGATACGCAGTATTTT. The encoded protein is CASSTRETSGGTDTQYF. The chain employs TRBV11-3 and TRBJ2-3, with 12 bases matching TRBD2. The J segment lost 3 bases and the V segment lost 5 bases, leaving 9 bases of the junction unmatched. Germline V gene lookup returns CDR1 SGHNT and CDR2 YENEEA. The CDR3 length is 17 residues.

This sequence joins TRBV18 and TRBJ2-7; possible D gene TRBD2, 6 bases. The germline V gene has CDR1 KGHSH and CDR2 LQKENI. The V end was cut by 3 bases, the J end by 0 bases, with 15 bases between. This CDR3 comprises 16 residues. The DNA of the CDR3 is TGTGCCAGCTCACCTCGGACGGGGGATAGCTCCTACGAGCAGTACTTC. This codes for CASSPRTGDSSYEQYF. Combining the CDR3 with reference TRBV18 and TRBJ2-7 gives the whole variable domain NAGVMQNPRHLVRRRGQEARLRCSPMKGHSHVYWYRQLPEEGLKFMVYLQKENIIDESGMPKERFSAEFPKEGPSILRIQQVVRGDSAAYFCASSPRTGDSSYEQYFGPGTRLTVT.

The chain employs TRBV9 and TRBJ1-3; TRBD1 aligns across 7 bases. Germline V gene sequence: CDR1 SGDLS, CDR2 YYNGEE. J lost 4 bases, V lost 0 bases, and 1 base had no gene match. The CDR3 is made up of 14 amino acids. The CDR3 sequence is CASSVEGGGNTIYF. CDR3 nucleotides: TGTGCCAGCAGCGTAGAAGGGGGCGGAAACACCATATATTTT.

This clone occurred a few times. The V call is TRBV7-9, the J call TRBJ2-3; 9 bases map to TRBD2. CDR3 size: 17 residues. In germline, CDR1 is SEHNR, CDR2 FQNEAQ (reference sequence). V was pared by 3 bases and J by 6 bases, with 13 bases of the junction left unmatched. The CDR3 spells CASSFSAEAGGRDTQYF. The CDR3 nucleotides read TGTGCCAGCAGCTTTAGCGCGGAAGCGGGAGGCAGGGATACGCAGTATTTT.

The gene calls are TRBV7-6 and TRBJ2-7; D is possibly TRBD1 (5 bases). Per germline, CDR1 SGHVS and CDR2 FNYEAQ. The V and J ends lost 5 bases and 1 base respectively, with 18 bases between them. This CDR3 has 16 residues. The CDR3 reads CASSLAQTTASYEQYF. In DNA form, the CDR3 reads TGTGCCAGCAGCCTTGCCCAGACGACAGCTTCCTACGAGCAGTACTTC.

The chain employs TRBV28 and TRBJ1-3; D is perhaps TRBD1 (5 bases). This CDR3 spans 15 amino acids. The germline gives CDR1 MDHEN, CDR2 SYDVKM. Deletions cut 3 bases from V and 5 bases from J, with 14 bases between. DNA of the CDR3: TGTGCCAGCAGTTTGGGAGGGGCCTTAAGAAACACCATATATTTT. Encoded protein: CASSLGGALRNTIYF. Supplemented by reference TRBV28 and TRBJ1-3, the full variable domain reads DVKVTQSSRYLVKRTGEKVFLECVQDMDHENMFWYRQDPGLGLRLIYFSYDVKMKEKGDIPEGYSVSREKKERFSLILESASTNQTSMYLCASSLGGALRNTIYFGEGSWLTVV.